Given below is one T cell receptor beta chain in context. TCRdb's table, derived via immunoSEQ multiplex PCR, lists solely in-frame clones and lacks some. The sample carries around 510,000 clones, roughly 95% recorded once. The sample originates from a study of shared clonotypes between healthy human individuals. As for the study in general: Three plates were used per donor for CD4 naive, three for CD4 memory, two for CD8 naive and one for CD8 memory.

V shed 4 bases, J shed 0 bases, and the junction held 16 bases outside the gene matches. The length of the CDR3 is 19 residues. Germline CDR1 and CDR2: MDHEN and SYDVKM. Donors were healthy HIV-negative adults without recent acute infections or vaccinations. The TCR comes from a woman in her twenties or thirties in good health. Sequencing was performed on naive CD4+ T cells sorted from blood. Subset denoted: CD45RA+ positively selected. V gene TRBV28 combines with J gene TRBJ2-7, with 9 positions matching TRBD2. The CDR3 here is CASSSIPGLAPYSSYEQYF. CDR3 DNA sequence: TGTGCCAGCAGTTCTATTCCGGGACTAGCCCCTTATAGCTCCTACGAGCAGTACTTC. The whole variable domain, filled in from reference TRBV28 and TRBJ2-7, reads DVKVTQSSRYLVKRTGEKVFLECVQDMDHENMFWYRQDPGLGLRLIYFSYDVKMKEKGDIPEGYSVSREKKERFSLILESASTNQTSMYLCASSSIPGLAPYSSYEQYFGPGTRLTVT.